The entry below describes one T cell receptor (beta chain). The antigen remains undetermined. Assay used: immunoSEQ multiplex PCR; TCRdb lists only in-frame clones, some missing. The profile covers some 130,000 clones, with about 90% appearing a single time and roughly a sixth taken by the ten largest. The V gene lost 6 bases and the J gene lost 9 bases, with 12 bases spanning the gap. CDR1 is SGHTA and CDR2 is FQGNSA in the germline V gene. The CDR3 extends over 12 amino acids. The sample originates from a study of T cell responses to AZD1222 COVID-19 vaccine. Findings and limits, study-wide: It was only six AZD1222 recipients who were seropositive at baseline. Repertoire collection took place solely once the T cell response had peaked.

The sequencing used peripheral blood, collected on day 0 of MenACWY control vaccination. The chain combines TRBV7-2 with TRBJ2-1; D is possibly TRBD2 (5 bases). The origin of this receptor is an adult in good health. The chain's CDR3 is CASRRVGGEQFF. Written as DNA, the CDR3 is TGTGCCAGCAGACGCGTCGGAGGTGAGCAGTTCTTC.